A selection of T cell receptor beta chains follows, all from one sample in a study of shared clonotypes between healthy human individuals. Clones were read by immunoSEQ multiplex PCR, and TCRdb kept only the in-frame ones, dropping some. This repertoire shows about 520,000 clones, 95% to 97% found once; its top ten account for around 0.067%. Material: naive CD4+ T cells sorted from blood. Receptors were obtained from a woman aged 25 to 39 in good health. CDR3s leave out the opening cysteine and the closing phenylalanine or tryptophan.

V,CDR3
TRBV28,ASSRGQPNEKLF
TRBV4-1,ASSQGRGSGANVLT
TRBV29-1,SVEVWGEHDEQY
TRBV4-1,ASSQGKGGGHRDTQY
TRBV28,ASRTGGQLFYEQY
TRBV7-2,ASSRSGTPSSYEQY
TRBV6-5,ASSSQGSQPQH
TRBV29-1,SVEPRGTDTQY
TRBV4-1,ASSYAGEDTQY
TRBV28,ASTGTAINEQF
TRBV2,ASSAQRTSGSNEQF
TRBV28,ASGRGRSEQY
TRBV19,ASSVDRSYGYT
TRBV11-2,ASSLEGRIAKNIQY
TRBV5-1,ASSPSLAGGTGELF
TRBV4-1,ASSPLGAGVPTDTQY
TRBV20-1,SAPVTYGYT
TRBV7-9,ASSLADRGFGYGYT
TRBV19,ASTPGWKTGELF
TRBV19,ASSIDRTANTEAF
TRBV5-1,ASSLGGTDTQY
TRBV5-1,ASSLAQELSEQY